The 14 T cell receptor beta chains below come from one sample, sequenced in a study of CD8+ T cells in alopecia areata. Treatment described: oral pan-JAK inhibitor, 5-10 mg twice daily. cDNA serving as the sequencing template came from extracted, reverse transcribed RNA. The assay was immunoSEQ multiplex PCR, and TCRdb's table has in-frame clones only and misses some. The sample contains around 110,000 clones, approximately 54% of which appear only once. The source material was CD8+ T cells sorted from blood, sampled at week 24, from a patient treated with tofacitinib. Source of these receptors: a human donor with alopecia areata.

The chain carries TRBV7-2 and TRBJ2-1; 10 bases are a match to TRBD2. Germline CDR1 is SGHTA and CDR2 is FQGNSA. This CDR3 has 15 amino acids. J was trimmed by 3 bases and V by 5 bases; bases with no gene match: 4. The CDR3 protein is CASSALAGNYNEQFF. In nucleotides, the CDR3 is TGTGCCAGCAGCGCACTAGCGGGGAACTACAATGAGCAGTTCTTC.

The table lists this clone with a few counts. The chain has TRBV4-1 and TRBJ2-3; 7 bases are a match to TRBD1. V dropped 4 bases and J dropped 4; count of bases not matched to a gene: 5. In germline, CDR1 is MGHRA, CDR2 YSYEKL. CDR3 length equals 14 residues. CDR3 loop: CASSPQQGPDTQYF. CDR3 DNA: TGCGCCAGCAGCCCCCAACAGGGGCCAGATACGCAGTATTTT.

This clone came up once. The rearrangement joins TRBV27 to TRBJ2-5, with 9 bases fitting TRBD1. V was pared by 7 bases and J by 5 bases, with 11 bases of the junction left unmatched. The length of the CDR3 is 15 residues. Looked up from germline, CDR1 is MNHEY and CDR2 is SMNVEV (reference sequence). Here the CDR3 DNA reads TGTGCCAGCATCACCCTTACAGGGGGCAAGGAGACCCAGTACTTC. It is translated as CASITLTGGKETQYF.

The chain employs TRBV11-2 and TRBJ1-2, with D uncertain. Germline CDR1 is SGHAT and CDR2 is FQNNGV. V was pared by 7 bases and J by 9 bases, with 15 bases between. The CDR3 runs to 12 residues. CDR3 DNA sequence: TGTGCCAGCACCGCCCGGGGTGTGAGCTACACCTTC. This encodes CASTARGVSYTF. Supplemented by reference TRBV11-2 and TRBJ1-2, the full variable domain reads EAGVAQSPRYKIIEKRQSVAFWCNPISGHATLYWYQQILGQGPKLLIQFQNNGVVDDSQLPKDRFSAERLKGVDSTLKIQPAKLEDSAVYLCASTARGVSYTFGSGTRLTVV.

J is TRBJ2-6 and V is TRBV29-1; D remains unclear. The germline V gene has CDR1 SQVTM and CDR2 ANQGSEA. The CDR3 runs to 17 residues. With 0 bases removed from V and 4 bases from J, the gap between germline ends came to 16 bases. The CDR3, as DNA: TGCAGCGTTGAAGATCTGGCAGGCGACGGGGGGGCCAACGTCCTGACTTTC. Translated: CSVEDLAGDGGANVLTF.

The rearrangement links TRBV27 to TRBJ2-7; 10 bases line up with TRBD2. This CDR3 has 14 amino acids. CDR1 and CDR2 from the germline V gene are MNHEY and SMNVEV (reference sequence). V was pared by 2 bases and J by 3 bases, with 1 base of the junction left unmatched. CDR3 DNA sequence: TGTGCCAGCAGTTTACTAGCGGGGGACTACGAGCAGTACTTC. The encoded protein is CASSLLAGDYEQYF.

With respect to this clone: A much more abundant neighbour one base away suggests this may be a read error. V and J are TRBV30 and TRBJ2-2; 13 nucleotides match TRBD2. Looked up from germline, CDR1 is GTSNPN and CDR2 is SVGIG (reference sequence). The CDR3 consists of 15 residues. J was trimmed by 6 bases and V by 3 bases; bases with no gene match: 4. In nucleotides, the CDR3 is TGTGCCTGGAGGGTACTAGCGGGGGGGCCCGGGGAGCTGTTTTTT. Its translation: CAWRVLAGGPGELFF.

V gene TRBV30 combines with J gene TRBJ2-6; no reliable D call. The CDR3 is made up of 15 amino acids. Germline V gene sequence: CDR1 GTSNPN, CDR2 SVGIG (reference sequence). The V end was cut by 0 bases, the J end by 1 base, with 7 bases between. The DNA of the CDR3 is TGTGCCTGGAGTGTACTGAGATCTGGGGCCAACGTCCTGACTTTC. It encodes CAWSVLRSGANVLTF.

This chain joins TRBV5-1 and TRBJ2-2, with a weak D call TRBD1 (5 bases). V was shortened by 0 bases and J by 3 bases, with 18 bases between the two germline ends. CDR3 length: 18 amino acids. The germline gives CDR1 SGHRS, CDR2 YFSETQ. The CDR3 DNA follows: TGCGCCAGCAGCTTGGAACAGGTGTCTCGCGCGTACACCGGGGAGCTGTTTTTT. It is translated as CASSLEQVSRAYTGELFF.

This clone was observed a few times. The chain links TRBV27 to TRBJ1-6, with D tentatively TRBD1 (5 bases). The V gene lost 6 bases and the J gene lost 7 bases, with 10 bases spanning the gap. Germline CDR1 is MNHEY and CDR2 is SMNVEV (reference sequence). The CDR3 sequence is 13 residues long. CDR3 bases: TGTGCCAGCAGCGGCGGGGGAAATTCACCCCTCCACTTT. Amino acid sequence: CASSGGGNSPLHF.

This clone was counted a few times. The CDR3 region has the DNA TGTGCCAGCAGCTTATGGACAGGGGGCACAGATACGCAGTATTTT. This sequence encodes CASSLWTGGTDTQYF. The chain is built from TRBV7-9 and TRBJ2-3, with 9 bases lining up with TRBD1. The germline CDR1 and CDR2 sequences are SEHNR and FQNEAQ (reference sequence). The length of the CDR3 is 15 residues. The V gene end was trimmed by 2 bases and the J gene end by 1 base; junction bases not matched to a gene: 1. The full variable domain, completed using reference TRBV7-9 and TRBJ2-3, is DTGVSQNPRHKITKRGQNVTFRCDPISEHNRLYWYRQTLGQGPEFLTYFQNEAQLEKSRLLSDRFSAERPKGSFSTLEIQRTEQGDSAMYLCASSLWTGGTDTQYFGPGTRLTVL.

This chain joins TRBV10-3 and TRBJ2-7; TRBD1 matches 7 bases. V trimming: 1 base; J trimming: 2 bases; junction bases outside the gene matches: 11. There are 17 residues in the CDR3. Germline V gene data show CDR1 as ENHRY and CDR2 as SYGVKD. This chain's CDR3 is CAISELGGTEIPYEQYF. The CDR3 nucleotides read TGTGCCATCAGTGAGTTAGGTGGGACAGAGATCCCCTACGAGCAGTACTTC.

The chain recombines TRBV29-1 with TRBJ2-7, with a possible D match to TRBD1 (6 bases). The ends were cut back, 5 bases at V and 6 bases at J, with 14 bases in the middle. The CDR3 extends over 12 amino acids. Germline CDR1 and CDR2: SQVTM and ANQGSEA. The CDR3 reads CSVRTDPGEQYF. The CDR3 DNA sequence: TGCAGCGTTAGGACAGATCCAGGCGAGCAGTACTTC.

The chain carries TRBV11-1 and TRBJ2-2; tentatively, D is TRBD1 (6 bases). Germline assignment: CDR1 SGHAT and CDR2 FQDESV (reference sequence). There are 15 residues in the CDR3. Trimming took 1 base from V and 1 from J, leaving 7 bases between them. In nucleotides, the CDR3 is TGTGCCAGCAGCTTAGAGGGACAGAACACCGGGGAGCTGTTTTTT. Translating it yields CASSLEGQNTGELFF.